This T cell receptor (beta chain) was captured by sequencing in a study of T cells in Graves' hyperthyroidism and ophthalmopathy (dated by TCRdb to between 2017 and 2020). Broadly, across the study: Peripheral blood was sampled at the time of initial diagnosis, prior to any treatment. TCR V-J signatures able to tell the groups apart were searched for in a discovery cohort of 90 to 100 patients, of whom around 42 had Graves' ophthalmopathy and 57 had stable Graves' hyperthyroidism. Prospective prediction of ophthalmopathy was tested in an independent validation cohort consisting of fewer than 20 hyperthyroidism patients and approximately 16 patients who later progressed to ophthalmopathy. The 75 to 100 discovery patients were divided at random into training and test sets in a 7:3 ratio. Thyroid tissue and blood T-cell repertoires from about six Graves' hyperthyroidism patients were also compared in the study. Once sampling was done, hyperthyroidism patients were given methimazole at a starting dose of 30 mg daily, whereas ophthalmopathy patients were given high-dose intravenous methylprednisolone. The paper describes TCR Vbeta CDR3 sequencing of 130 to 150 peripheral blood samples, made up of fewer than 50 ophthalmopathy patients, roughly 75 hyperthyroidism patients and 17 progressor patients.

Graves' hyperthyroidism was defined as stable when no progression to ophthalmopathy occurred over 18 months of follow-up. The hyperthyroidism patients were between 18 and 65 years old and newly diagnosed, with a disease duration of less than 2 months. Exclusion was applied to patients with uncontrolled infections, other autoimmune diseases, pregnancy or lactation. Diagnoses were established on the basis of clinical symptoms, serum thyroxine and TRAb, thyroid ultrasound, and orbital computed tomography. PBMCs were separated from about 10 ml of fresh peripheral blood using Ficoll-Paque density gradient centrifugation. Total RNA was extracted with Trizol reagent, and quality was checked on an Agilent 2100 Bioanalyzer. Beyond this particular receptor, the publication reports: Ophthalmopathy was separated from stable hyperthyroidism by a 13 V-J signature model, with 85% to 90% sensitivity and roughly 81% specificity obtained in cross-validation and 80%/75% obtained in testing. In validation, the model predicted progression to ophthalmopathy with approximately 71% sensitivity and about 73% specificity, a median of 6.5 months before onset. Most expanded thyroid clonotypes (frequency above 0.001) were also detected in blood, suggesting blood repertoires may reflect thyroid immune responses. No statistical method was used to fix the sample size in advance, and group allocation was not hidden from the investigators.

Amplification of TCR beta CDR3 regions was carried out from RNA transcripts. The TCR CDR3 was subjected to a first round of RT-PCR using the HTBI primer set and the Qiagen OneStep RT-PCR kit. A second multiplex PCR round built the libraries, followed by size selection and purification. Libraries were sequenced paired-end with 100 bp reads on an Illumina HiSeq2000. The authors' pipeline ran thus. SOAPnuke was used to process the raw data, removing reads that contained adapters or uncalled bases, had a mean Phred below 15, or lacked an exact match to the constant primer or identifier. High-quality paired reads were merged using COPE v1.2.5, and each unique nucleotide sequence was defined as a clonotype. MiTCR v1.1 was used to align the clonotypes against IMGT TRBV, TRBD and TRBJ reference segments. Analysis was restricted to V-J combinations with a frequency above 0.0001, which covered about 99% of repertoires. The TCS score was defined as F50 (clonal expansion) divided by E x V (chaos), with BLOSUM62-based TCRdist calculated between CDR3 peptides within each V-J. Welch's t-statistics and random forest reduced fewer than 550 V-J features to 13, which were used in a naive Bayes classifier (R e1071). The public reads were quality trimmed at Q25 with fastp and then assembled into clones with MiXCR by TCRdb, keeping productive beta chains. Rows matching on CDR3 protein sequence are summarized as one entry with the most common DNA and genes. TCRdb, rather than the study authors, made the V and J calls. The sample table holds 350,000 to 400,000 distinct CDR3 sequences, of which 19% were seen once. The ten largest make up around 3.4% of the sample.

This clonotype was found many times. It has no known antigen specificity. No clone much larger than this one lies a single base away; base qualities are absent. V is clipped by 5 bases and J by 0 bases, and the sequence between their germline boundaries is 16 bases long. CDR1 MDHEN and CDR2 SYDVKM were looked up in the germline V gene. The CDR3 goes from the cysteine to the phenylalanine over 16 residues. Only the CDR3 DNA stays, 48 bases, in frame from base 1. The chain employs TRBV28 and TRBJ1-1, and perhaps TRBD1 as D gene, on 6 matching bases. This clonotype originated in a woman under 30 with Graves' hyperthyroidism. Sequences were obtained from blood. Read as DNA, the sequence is TGTGCCAGCAGTCCAACAGGGTCCACTTTGAACACTGAAGCTTTCTTT. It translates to CASSPTGSTLNTEAFF. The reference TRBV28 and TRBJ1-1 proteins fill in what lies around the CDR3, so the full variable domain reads DVKVTQSSRYLVKRTGEKVFLECVQDMDHENMFWYRQDPGLGLRLIYFSYDVKMKEKGDIPEGYSVSREKKERFSLILESASTNQTSMYLCASSPTGSTLNTEAFFGQGTRLTVV.